A single TCR beta chain is shown here with its context. Its target is unknown. Each CDR3 protein is one row after TCRdb ran MiXCR on the 5' RACE reads. The table shows about 160,000 distinct CDR3 sequences, with around a third occurring only once. The data derive from a study of T-cell memory formation after mild COVID-19. Overall study results and limits: Some SARS-CoV-2-responding clones were already detected in memory before infection. Clones shrinking from day 15 to 85 showed even CD4/CD8 mixes; later expanders tilted CD4+.

Sequenced sample: PBMCs or a T cell subset sorted from them (not recorded which). The receptor was derived from an adult woman who had mild COVID-19 (a few samples of this study predate the infection). Cell type and time point are not known.

The chain's CDR3 is CASSPTPTKLFF. The CDR3 DNA follows: TGTGCCAGCAGTCCCACCCCAACTAAGCTGTTTTTT. The chain combines TRBV12-3 or TRBV12-4 with TRBJ1-4, with D unclear. The CDR3 loop spans 12 amino acids. Trimming left V 5 bases short and J 14 bases short, with 15 bases between.